The 18 T cell receptor beta chains given below trace back to one sample, sequenced in a study of blood T cell repertoires in COVID-19. Generated by immunoSEQ multiplex PCR, the TCRdb table keeps only in-frame clones and is missing some. Of about 190,000 clones in the sample, roughly 86% were seen once. The sample taken for sequencing was peripheral blood. These receptors were obtained from a man aged 18 to 29 with active or convalescent COVID-19.

The gene calls are TRBV19 and TRBJ2-7; D remains unclear. V shed 1 base and J shed 6 bases, with 7 bases lying between them. Germline V gene lookup returns CDR1 LNHDA and CDR2 SQIVND (reference sequence). The CDR3 runs to 12 residues. In DNA form, the CDR3 reads TGTGCCAGTAGTATAGGGAGTGCCGAGCAGTACTTC. Amino acids: CASSIGSAEQYF.

V is TRBV2 and J is TRBJ2-7, with D maybe TRBD1 (6 bases). CDR1 SNHLY and CDR2 FYNNEI come from the germline V gene. The V end was cut by 8 bases, the J end by 2 bases, with 16 bases between. The CDR3 is 14 amino acids. CDR3 bases: TGTGCCAGCCACCCGACAGGAATCGCCTACGAGCAGTACTTC. Protein: CASHPTGIAYEQYF.

The gene calls are TRBV19 and TRBJ2-3; 12 positions agree with TRBD2. CDR3 length: 15 amino acids. Trimming at V came to 3 bases and at J to 4 bases, leaving 2 bases not matched to a gene. CDR1 and CDR2 (germline): LNHDA, SQIVND (reference sequence). This CDR3 reads CASSMRTSGADTQYF. CDR3 coding DNA: TGTGCCAGTAGTATGCGGACTAGCGGGGCAGATACGCAGTATTTT.

The genes are TRBV12-3 or TRBV12-4 and TRBJ2-1; unclear D gene. The CDR3 totals 12 residues. Trimming left V 6 bases short and J 8 bases short, with 11 bases between. Here the CDR3 reads CASSPLADEQFF. The CDR3 DNA sequence: TGTGCCAGCAGCCCTCTGGCGGATGAGCAGTTCTTC.

The V and J genes are TRBV11-2 and TRBJ1-1, with D possibly matching TRBD1 (5 bases). V lost 3 bases and J 3 bases, leaving 14 bases between the germline ends. Germline loops: CDR1 SGHAT, CDR2 FQNNGV. This CDR3 is built from 15 residues. CDR3 region: CASSLTVVRDTEAFF. The CDR3 DNA follows: TGTGCCAGCAGCTTGACTGTCGTCAGGGACACTGAAGCTTTCTTT. The full variable domain, rest sourced from reference TRBV11-2 and TRBJ1-1, is EAGVAQSPRYKIIEKRQSVAFWCNPISGHATLYWYQQILGQGPKLLIQFQNNGVVDDSQLPKDRFSAERLKGVDSTLKIQPAKLEDSAVYLCASSLTVVRDTEAFFGQGTRLTVV.

This clone was picked up one time. This chain links TRBV7-6 with TRBJ2-2; 12 bases align to TRBD2. The V and J ends lost 4 bases and 5 bases, in that order; junction bases with no gene match: 8. Looked up from germline, CDR1 is SGHVS and CDR2 is FNYEAQ. The CDR3 length is 17 residues. The CDR3 protein is CASSSPTLAGGTGELFF. Written as DNA, the CDR3 is TGTGCCAGCAGCTCGCCCACACTAGCGGGAGGAACCGGGGAGCTGTTTTTT. The full variable domain, completed using reference TRBV7-6 and TRBJ2-2, is GAGVSQSPRYKVTKRGQDVALRCDPISGHVSLYWYRQALGQGPEFLTYFNYEAQQDKSGLPNDRFSAERPEGSISTLTIQRTEQRDSAMYRCASSSPTLAGGTGELFFGEGSRLTVL.

The chain is built from TRBV10-3 and TRBJ2-7, with a weak D call TRBD2 (5 bases). Between the trimmed V and J ends, which lost 0 bases and 4 bases, there was a span of 13 bases. In germline, CDR1 is ENHRY, CDR2 SYGVKD. There are 15 residues in the CDR3. This chain's CDR3 is CAISESTGRAYEQYF. DNA for the CDR3: TGTGCCATCAGTGAGTCGACGGGAAGAGCTTACGAGCAGTACTTC.

A word on this clone: The same CDR3 can be traced to other DNA sequences in this sample. The chain combines TRBV27 with TRBJ2-7, with 11 bases matching TRBD2. Germline CDR1 reads MNHEY; CDR2 reads SMNVEV (reference sequence). V shed 5 bases, J shed 2 bases, and the junction held 2 bases outside the gene matches. The CDR3 is made up of 14 amino acids. CDR3 DNA: TGTGCCAGCAGTCTTAGCGGGAGGGCCTACGAGCAGTACTTC. It codes for CASSLSGRAYEQYF.

This chain connects TRBV9 to TRBJ2-2, with a tentative D call TRBD1 (6 bases). V was shortened by 4 bases and J by 4 bases, with 11 bases between the two germline ends. The CDR3 is made up of 14 amino acids. CDR1 is SGDLS and CDR2 is YYNGEE in the germline V gene. CDR3 loop: CASSPGHRTGELFF. Here the CDR3 DNA reads TGTGCCAGCAGCCCGGGACACCGCACCGGGGAGCTGTTTTTT.

The chain combines TRBV4-1 with TRBJ2-5; no firm D call. V lost 1 base and J 2 bases, leaving 5 bases between the germline ends. There are 13 residues in the CDR3. Germline lookup yields CDR1 MGHRA and CDR2 YSYEKL. In DNA form, the CDR3 reads TGCGCCAGCAGCCAAGCTATTCAAGAGACCCAGTACTTC. Translated, it gives CASSQAIQETQYF.

The genes are TRBV6-5 and TRBJ2-1; 12 nucleotides agree with TRBD2. Germline lookup yields CDR1 MNHEY and CDR2 SVGAGI. The CDR3 spans 16 residues. V gave up 2 bases and J gave up 4 bases; unmatched junction bases: 3. In DNA form, the CDR3 reads TGTGCCAGCAGTTACACCGGGACTAGCGGGTACAATGAGCAGTTCTTC. It specifies CASSYTGTSGYNEQFF.

V gene TRBV5-4 combines with J gene TRBJ2-5; TRBD1 might be the D (6 bases). The CDR3 covers 14 residues. Trimming left V 4 bases short and J 0 bases short, with 10 bases between. Germline values: CDR1 SGHNT, CDR2 YYREEE (reference sequence). The CDR3 region is CASSPWDNQETQYF. The CDR3 DNA reads as TGTGCCAGCAGCCCGTGGGACAACCAAGAGACCCAGTACTTC. The variable domain in full, with the rest retrieved from reference TRBV5-4 and TRBJ2-5, is ETGVTQSPTHLIKTRGQQVTLRCSSQSGHNTVSWYQQALGQGPQFIFQYYREEENGRGNFPPRFSGLQFPNYSSELNVNALELDDSALYLCASSPWDNQETQYFGPGTRLLVL.

V usage is TRBV4-1 and J usage is TRBJ1-4; 7 bases fit TRBD1. V lost 1 base, J lost 3 bases, and 2 bases stayed unmatched. The CDR3 spans 15 residues. Germline assignment: CDR1 MGHRA and CDR2 YSYEKL. CDR3 nucleotide sequence: TGCGCCAGCAGCCAAGGGCAGGGGGCTAATGAAAAACTGTTTTTT. Protein sequence: CASSQGQGANEKLFF.

V and J are TRBV2 and TRBJ1-1; D might be TRBD1 (6 bases). Germline CDR1 reads SNHLY; CDR2 reads FYNNEI. Trimming stripped 6 bases from V and 13 bases from J, with 21 bases between. The CDR3 has 13 residues. The CDR3 sequence: CASRILITGYVFF. Written as DNA, the CDR3 is TGTGCCAGCAGGATCCTAATAACAGGGTACGTTTTCTTT.

V is TRBV2 and J is TRBJ2-5; possible D gene TRBD2, 5 bases. V was pared by 6 bases and J by 7 bases, with 9 bases between. This CDR3 is built from 11 residues. Germline V gene data show CDR1 as SNHLY and CDR2 as FYNNEI. The CDR3 protein is CASSPDWTQYF. Written as DNA, the CDR3 is TGTGCCAGCAGCCCGGACTGGACCCAGTACTTC.

V and J are TRBV4-2 and TRBJ1-1; 8 bases line up with TRBD1. Germline CDR1 and CDR2: LGHNA and YNFKEQ. The CDR3 totals 16 residues. The trim removed 0 bases at V and 0 bases at J, leaving 3 bases unmatched. CDR3 sequence reads: CASSQDQQGVNTEAFF. The CDR3 DNA reads as TGTGCCAGCAGCCAAGATCAACAGGGGGTGAACACTGAAGCTTTCTTT.

The chain links TRBV5-4 to TRBJ2-7; D perhaps matches TRBD2 (6 bases). From germline, CDR1 is SGHNT and CDR2 YYREEE (reference sequence). The V end lost 1 base, the J end lost 2 bases, and 16 bases lay between the germline ends. This CDR3 has 16 amino acids. The chain's CDR3 is CASSLIVGGPPYEQYF. DNA for the CDR3: TGTGCCAGCAGCTTGATTGTGGGAGGTCCTCCCTACGAGCAGTACTTC.

The chain combines TRBV11-2 with TRBJ1-1; 9 bases line up with TRBD1. Losses at the gene ends were 5 bases for V and 7 bases for J; bases not matched to a gene: 5. CDR3 size: 13 residues. The germline CDR1 and CDR2 sequences are SGHAT and FQNNGV. CDR3 sequence reads: CASSGGQGLEAFF. In DNA form, the CDR3 reads TGTGCCAGCAGCGGGGGACAGGGTCTTGAAGCTTTCTTT.